One sample yielded the 6 T cell receptor beta chains listed below, sequenced in a study of cytomegalovirus exposure and HLA in healthy donors. Both 60 Vbeta primers and 13 Jbeta primers went into the PCR. Libraries were prepared by immunoSEQ multiplex PCR; TCRdb keeps only in-frame clonotypes and omits some of them. Its table records around 120,000 clones. The sequencing input was PBMCs. These TCRs come from a man aged 45-65 years in good health and CMV-seronegative.

The chain links TRBV11-3 to TRBJ2-1, with D uncertain. The CDR3 sequence is 13 residues long. The V end was cut by 1 base, the J end by 9 bases, with 10 bases between. The V gene's germline CDR1 is SGHNT and CDR2 YENEEA. The CDR3 loop is CASSLVTFGEQFF. The CDR3 DNA reads as TGTGCCAGCAGCTTAGTCACTTTCGGTGAGCAGTTCTTC.

The chain carries TRBV7-2 and TRBJ1-3; 9 positions match TRBD1. The V and J ends lost 0 bases and 0 bases, in that order; junction bases with no gene match: 6. Germline assignment: CDR1 SGHTA and CDR2 FQGNSA. CDR3 size: 18 residues. As DNA, the CDR3 is TGTGCCAGCAGCTTAGCGCATGGGGGACAGGGCTCTGGAAACACCATATATTTT. It yields the protein CASSLAHGGQGSGNTIYF.

This sequence joins TRBV25-1 and TRBJ1-2; 7 bases agree with TRBD1. V dropped 1 base and J dropped 6; count of bases not matched to a gene: 5. Per the germline V gene, CDR1 is MGHDK and CDR2 is SYGVNS. The CDR3 is 14 amino acids. The CDR3 reads CASSESGGGHGYTF. The CDR3 nucleotides are TGTGCCAGCAGTGAATCGGGAGGGGGCCATGGCTACACCTTC.

This sequence joins TRBV7-2 and TRBJ2-1; 7 nucleotides match TRBD1. The CDR3 length is 14 residues. Germline V lookup: CDR1 SGHTA, CDR2 FQGNSA. The V and J ends lost 6 bases and 5 bases, in that order; junction bases with no gene match: 7. The CDR3 protein is CASSRMGQHNEQFF. The CDR3 coding sequence is TGTGCCAGCAGTCGTATGGGACAGCACAATGAGCAGTTCTTC.

This chain connects TRBV5-4 to TRBJ1-2, with D unresolved. The V end was cut by 0 bases, the J end by 5 bases, with 11 bases between. Germline assignment: CDR1 SGHNT and CDR2 YYREEE (reference sequence). This CDR3 is built from 14 residues. CDR3 DNA: TGTGCCAGCAGCTTGGAAGCCACCTCGTATGGCTACACCTTC. This translates into CASSLEATSYGYTF.

V and J are TRBV5-6 and TRBJ2-7, with 8 bases lining up with TRBD2. V dropped 0 bases and J dropped 0; count of bases not matched to a gene: 8. Germline V gives CDR1 SGHDT, CDR2 YYEEEE. The CDR3 is made up of 17 amino acids. The CDR3 bases are TGTGCCAGCAGCTTGGCCCCGGGTAGCGGGGCCTCCTACGAGCAGTACTTC. Amino acid sequence: CASSLAPGSGASYEQYF.